Below are 20 T cell receptor beta chains sequenced from a single sample in a study of T cell responses to AZD1222 COVID-19 vaccine. TCRdb's table, derived via immunoSEQ multiplex PCR, lists solely in-frame clones and lacks some. The table has 150,000 to 200,000 clones, roughly nine tenths seen once. The sequencing used peripheral blood, collected on day 0 of AZD1222 vaccination. The origin of the receptors is an adult in good health.

The genes are TRBV4-2 and TRBJ2-1; 7 bases match TRBD2. This CDR3 spans 15 amino acids. Germline V gene sequence: CDR1 LGHNA, CDR2 YNFKEQ. Germline trimming cut 4 bases from V and 5 bases from J; bases unmatched to any gene: 8. The CDR3 DNA follows: TGTGCCAGCAGCCTCGACGGGGGGTATGACAATGAGCAGTTCTTC. Translating gives CASSLDGGYDNEQFF.

The V gene is TRBV6-6, the J gene TRBJ2-7; TRBD2 aligns across 11 bases. This CDR3 comprises 14 residues. Per the germline V gene, CDR1 is MNHNY and CDR2 is SVGAGI (reference sequence). The J segment lost 3 bases and the V segment lost 8 bases, leaving 6 bases of the junction unmatched. Written as DNA, the CDR3 is TGTGCCAGCCATGGGACTAGCGGAAACTACGAGCAGTACTTC. This gives the protein CASHGTSGNYEQYF.

The chain links TRBV3-1 (or the pseudogene TRBV3-2) to TRBJ2-5; no reliable D call. The CDR3 length is 14 residues. The V and J ends lost 3 bases and 5 bases respectively, with 13 bases between them. Germline loops: CDR1 LGHDT, CDR2 YNNKEL (reference sequence). CDR3 in amino acids: CASSQGIRGETQYF. The CDR3 region has the DNA TGTGCCAGCAGCCAGGGGATTCGTGGGGAGACCCAGTACTTC.

This clone occurred once. This chain connects TRBV11-2 to TRBJ1-5; D unresolved. The V gene lost 3 bases and the J gene lost 8 bases, with 11 bases spanning the gap. This CDR3 is built from 13 residues. Germline CDR1 SGHAT, CDR2 FQNNGV. The CDR3 loop reads CASSLGIVEPQHF. CDR3 DNA: TGTGCCAGCAGCTTGGGTATTGTGGAGCCCCAGCATTTT.

The chain has TRBV5-4 and TRBJ2-1; D unresolved. Trimming took 3 bases from V and 3 from J, leaving 1 base between them. Germline CDR1 is SGHNT and CDR2 is YYREEE (reference sequence). There are 11 residues in the CDR3. The CDR3 reads CASSYYNEQFF. The CDR3 DNA follows: TGTGCCAGCAGCTACTACAATGAGCAGTTCTTC.

This chain joins TRBV2 and TRBJ2-2; D is perhaps TRBD1 or TRBD2 (6 bases each). The CDR3 spans 14 residues. Germline V CDR1 and CDR2: SNHLY, FYNNEI. V lost 8 bases to trimming and J lost 4 bases, with 14 bases between them. CDR3 nucleotide sequence: TGTGCCAGCCGAGGGGGGTTCGGCACCGGGGAGCTGTTTTTT. The encoded protein is CASRGGFGTGELFF.

This chain connects TRBV30 to TRBJ2-7, with 9 bases fitting TRBD1. Germline V CDR1 and CDR2: GTSNPN, SVGIG (reference sequence). The CDR3 sequence is 15 residues long. The V gene end was trimmed by 2 bases and the J gene end by 3 bases; junction bases not matched to a gene: 8. DNA of the CDR3: TGTGCCTGGAGTTTCGGGACAGGGCTAAACTACGAGCAGTACTTC. Translation gives CAWSFGTGLNYEQYF.

This chain connects TRBV27 to TRBJ2-5; D is uncertain. Germline CDR1 and CDR2: MNHEY and SMNVEV (reference sequence). This CDR3 has 11 residues. The germline V and J ends were trimmed by 6 bases and 2 bases, with 4 bases remaining between them. The CDR3 sequence: CASSFQETQYF. CDR3 sequence (DNA): TGTGCCAGCAGCTTTCAAGAGACCCAGTACTTC.

The chain uses TRBV3-1 (or the pseudogene TRBV3-2) and TRBJ2-7; D gene unclear. The length of the CDR3 is 14 residues. V gave up 1 base and J gave up 5 bases, with 12 bases separating them. From germline, CDR1 is LGHDT and CDR2 YNNKEL (reference sequence). The CDR3 region has the DNA TGTGCCAGCAGCCAAGGGGTTAGAAGCCACGAGCAGTACTTC. Protein sequence: CASSQGVRSHEQYF.

The genes are TRBV6-6 and TRBJ2-3; 7 bases map to TRBD2. CDR3 length: 17 amino acids. The trim removed 5 bases at V and 1 base at J, leaving 12 bases unmatched. Germline V lookup: CDR1 MNHNY, CDR2 SVGAGI (reference sequence). The chain's CDR3 is CASSRDRRAGGTDTQYF. The CDR3 region has the DNA TGTGCCAGCAGTCGCGATCGGAGGGCGGGAGGCACAGATACGCAGTATTTT.

The chain carries TRBV28 and TRBJ2-7; no clear D gene. V was trimmed by 6 bases and J by 0 bases, leaving 12 bases between them. The germline V gene encodes CDR1 MDHEN and CDR2 SYDVKM. This CDR3 is built from 14 residues. The CDR3 coding sequence is TGTGCCAGCAGCCACGTTGGCGGCTCCTACGAGCAGTACTTC. Its translation: CASSHVGGSYEQYF.

CDR3 sequence: CASSEGLWGDTEAFF. CDR3 DNA: TGTGCCAGCAGTGAAGGGCTTTGGGGTGACACTGAAGCTTTCTTT. J is TRBJ1-1 and V is TRBV2; D unresolved. This CDR3 region has 15 residues. Trimming cost V 1 base and J 3 bases, with 12 bases left between them. Germline-derived CDR1 and CDR2 are SNHLY and FYNNEI.

The V call is TRBV3-1 (or the pseudogene TRBV3-2), the J call TRBJ2-5; tentative D call: TRBD1 (6 bases). Germline lookup yields CDR1 LGHDT and CDR2 YNNKEL (reference sequence). This CDR3 has 16 residues. V shed 4 bases and J shed 6 bases, with 21 bases lying between them. In DNA, the CDR3 is TGTGCCAGCAGCCGCTTTGGTGCAGGGGAAATGCAGACCCAGTACTTC. It codes for CASSRFGAGEMQTQYF.

The CDR3 coding sequence is TGTGCCAGCAGTGATGGTGGTGGGGTAGGCAATCAGCCCCAGCATTTT. Amino acid sequence: CASSDGGGVGNQPQHF. The rearrangement uses TRBV6-1 and TRBJ1-5; D is unclear. This CDR3 has 16 amino acids. The ends were cut back, 3 bases at V and 2 bases at J, with 14 bases in the middle. CDR1 is MNHNS and CDR2 is SASEGT in the germline V gene.

This clone came up once. The genes are TRBV19 and TRBJ1-5; D is unclear. The CDR3 consists of 14 residues. Germline assignment: CDR1 LNHDA and CDR2 SQIVND (reference sequence). Trimming cost V 5 bases and J 0 bases, with 8 bases left between them. The CDR3 nucleotides are TGTGCCAGTAGTGTCAGCCATAGCAATCAGCCCCAGCATTTT. It encodes CASSVSHSNQPQHF.

The count of this clone is one. The gene calls are TRBV4-1 and TRBJ2-7; 8 bases line up with TRBD2. Per the germline V gene, CDR1 is MGHRA and CDR2 is YSYEKL. This CDR3 is 17 amino acids long. With V trimmed by 8 bases and J by 4 bases, 19 bases remained unmatched. The CDR3: CASGAKTAGEGGYEQYF. As DNA, the CDR3 is TGCGCCAGCGGAGCCAAAACAGCGGGAGAGGGGGGATACGAGCAGTACTTC.

The chain employs TRBV19 and TRBJ1-2; tentative D call: TRBD1 (6 bases). This CDR3 comprises 15 residues. CDR1 and CDR2 from the germline V gene are LNHDA and SQIVND (reference sequence). V lost 7 bases and J lost 4, with 19 bases in between. CDR3 coding DNA: TGTGCCAGTACAATATTCCAGGGGTCCAGCTATGGCTACACCTTC. It encodes CASTIFQGSSYGYTF.

This clone appeared once. The chain combines TRBV29-1 with TRBJ2-3, with 7 bases matching TRBD2. Trimming took 7 bases from V and 0 from J; bases not matched to a gene: 4. Germline V gene sequence: CDR1 SQVTM, CDR2 ANQGSEA. This CDR3 is 13 amino acids long. CDR3 region: CSGAGLSTDTQYF. The DNA for the CDR3 is TGCAGCGGAGCGGGACTCAGCACAGATACGCAGTATTTT.

The V and J genes are TRBV5-1 and TRBJ1-3; the D is unclear. The length of the CDR3 is 16 residues. CDR1 SGHRS and CDR2 YFSETQ come from the germline V gene. V was cut by 3 bases and J by 0 bases, with 13 bases left in between. CDR3 sequence: CASSSLGGSSGNTIYF. DNA of the CDR3: TGCGCCAGCAGCTCCCTAGGCGGGAGCTCTGGAAACACCATATATTTT.

This chain connects TRBV5-7 to TRBJ1-2; a possible D gene is TRBD1 (5 bases). TRBV5-7 is flagged as an ORF with uncertain function. The germline V and J ends were trimmed by 4 bases and 1 base, with 14 bases remaining between them. The CDR3 loop spans 15 amino acids. The CDR3 region is CASSLGAARNYGYTF. As DNA, the CDR3 is TGTGCCAGCAGCCTCGGGGCCGCACGTAACTATGGCTACACCTTC.